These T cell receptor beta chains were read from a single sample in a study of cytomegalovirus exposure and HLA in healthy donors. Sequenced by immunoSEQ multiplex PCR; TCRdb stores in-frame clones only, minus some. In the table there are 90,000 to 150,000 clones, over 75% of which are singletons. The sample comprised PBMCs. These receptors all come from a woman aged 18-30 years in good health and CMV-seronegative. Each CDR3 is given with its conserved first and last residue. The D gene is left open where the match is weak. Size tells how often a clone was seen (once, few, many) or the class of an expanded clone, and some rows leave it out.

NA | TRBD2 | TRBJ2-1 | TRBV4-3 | CASSQDREVEQFF | TGCGCCAGCAGCCAAGATCGGGAGGTTGAGCAGTTCTTC
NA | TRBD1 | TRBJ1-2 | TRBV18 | CASSPADRGRGVYGYTF | TGTGCCAGCTCACCCGCGGACAGGGGGAGAGGGGTCTATGGCTACACCTTC
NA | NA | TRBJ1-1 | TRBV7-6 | CASSLNPPESGVTEAFF | TGTGCCAGCAGCTTAAACCCCCCGGAGTCAGGGGTCACTGAAGCTTTCTTT
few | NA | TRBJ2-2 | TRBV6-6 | CASSPDRVNTGELFF | TGTGCCAGCAGCCCGGACAGAGTCAACACCGGGGAGCTGTTTTTT
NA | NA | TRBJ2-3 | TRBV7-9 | CASSLGAGSDTQYF | TGTGCCAGCAGCTTAGGGGCGGGGTCAGATACGCAGTATTTT
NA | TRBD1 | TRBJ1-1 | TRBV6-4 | CASKDRDSNTEAFF | TGTGCCAGCAAGGACCGGGACAGTAACACTGAAGCTTTCTTT
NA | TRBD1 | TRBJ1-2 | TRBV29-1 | CSARRDRVDGYTF | TGCAGCGCCCGAAGGGACAGGGTGGATGGCTACACCTTC
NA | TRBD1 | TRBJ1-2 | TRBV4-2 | CASSTGQAYGYTF | TGTGCCAGCAGCACGGGACAGGCCTATGGCTACACCTTC
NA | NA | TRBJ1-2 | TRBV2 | CASTDPYVRAKTYGYTF | TGTGCCAGCACTGACCCTTACGTCAGGGCAAAAACCTATGGCTACACCTTC
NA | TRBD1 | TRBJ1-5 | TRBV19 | CASADRDSNQPQHF | TGTGCCAGCGCAGACAGGGATAGCAATCAGCCCCAGCATTTT
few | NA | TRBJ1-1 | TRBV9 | CASSVSGNGFLNTEAFF | TGTGCCAGCAGCGTATCCGGCAACGGGTTCTTGAACACTGAAGCTTTCTTT
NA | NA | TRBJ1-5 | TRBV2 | CASSGGLSNQPQHF | TGTGCCAGCAGTGGGGGCCTTAGCAATCAGCCCCAGCATTTT
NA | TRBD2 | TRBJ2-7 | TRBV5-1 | CASSWTSGTPSEQYF | TGCGCCAGCAGCTGGACTAGCGGGACCCCATCCGAGCAGTACTTC
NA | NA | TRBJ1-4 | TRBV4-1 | CASSQGAVLAKLFF | TGCGCCAGCAGCCAAGGGGCAGTTCTCGCAAAACTGTTTTTT
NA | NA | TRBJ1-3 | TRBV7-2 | CASSPDRRNTIYF | TGTGCCAGCAGCCCAGACAGAAGAAACACCATATATTTT
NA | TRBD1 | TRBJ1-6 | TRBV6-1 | CASSGGGRDNSPLHF | TGTGCCAGCAGCGGAGGGGGCCGGGATAATTCACCCCTCCACTTT
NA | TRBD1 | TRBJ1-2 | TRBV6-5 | CASSYGQGDGYTF | TGTGCCAGCAGTTACGGGCAGGGGGATGGCTACACCTTC
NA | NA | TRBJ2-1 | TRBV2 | CASREGNRYNEQFF | TGTGCCAGCAGAGAAGGGAACAGATACAATGAGCAGTTCTTC
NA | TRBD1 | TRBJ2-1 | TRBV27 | CASSFYQGARNEQFF | TGTGCCAGCAGTTTTTACCAGGGGGCGCGTAATGAGCAGTTCTTC
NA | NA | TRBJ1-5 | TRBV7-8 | CASSLGAGWQPQHF | TGTGCCAGCAGCTTAGGGGCAGGCTGGCAGCCCCAGCATTTT
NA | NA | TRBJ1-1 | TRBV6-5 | CASTLSGGGSEAFF | TGTGCCAGCACCCTCTCGGGGGGGGGCTCTGAAGCTTTCTTT
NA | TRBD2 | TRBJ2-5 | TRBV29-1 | CSVERSGVLQETQYF | TGCAGCGTTGAGAGGAGCGGGGTTCTACAAGAGACCCAGTACTTC
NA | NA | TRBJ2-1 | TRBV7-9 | CASSSFEGPYNEQFF | TGTGCCAGCAGCTCCTTTGAGGGCCCCTACAATGAGCAGTTCTTC
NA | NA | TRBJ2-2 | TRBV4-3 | CASSQDPTGDYDTGELFF | TGCGCCAGCAGCCAAGATCCTACGGGAGATTACGACACCGGGGAGCTGTTTTTT
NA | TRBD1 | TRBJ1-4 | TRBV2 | CASRRTGGNVVEKLFF | TGTGCCAGCAGGCGGACAGGGGGCAACGTGGTGGAAAAACTGTTTTTT
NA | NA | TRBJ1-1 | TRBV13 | CASSFQTGDTEAFF | TGTGCCAGCAGCTTCCAGACCGGGGACACTGAAGCTTTCTTT
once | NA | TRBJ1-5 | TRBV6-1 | CASSEGDRGTTTSNQPQHF | TGTGCCAGCAGTGAAGGGGACCGGGGGACTACCACTAGCAATCAGCCCCAGCATTTT
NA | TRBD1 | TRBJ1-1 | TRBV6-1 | CASKRTGGRNTEAFF | TGTGCCAGCAAAAGGACAGGGGGCAGGAACACTGAAGCTTTCTTT
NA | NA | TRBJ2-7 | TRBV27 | CASSSWRDRTYEQYF | TGTGCCAGCAGTTCCTGGCGTGACAGGACCTACGAGCAGTACTTC
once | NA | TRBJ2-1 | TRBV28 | CASRPTSYNEQFF | TGTGCCAGCAGGCCCACTTCTTACAATGAGCAGTTCTTC
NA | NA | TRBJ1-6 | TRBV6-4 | CASRENRVDSPLHF | TGTGCCAGCAGGGAAAACAGGGTCGATTCACCCCTCCACTTT
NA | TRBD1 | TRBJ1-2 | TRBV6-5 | CASSPGQGGGYTF | TGTGCCAGCAGCCCCGGACAGGGGGGAGGCTACACCTTC
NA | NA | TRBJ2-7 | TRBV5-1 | CASSLATPYEQYF | TGCGCCAGCAGCTTGGCGACACCCTACGAGCAGTACTTC
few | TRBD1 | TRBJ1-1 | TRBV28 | CASSTERGRQTFF | TGTGCCAGCAGTACCGAGAGGGGGCGCCAAACGTTCTTT
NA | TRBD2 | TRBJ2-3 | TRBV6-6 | CASSYREVTLTDTQYF | TGTGCCAGCAGTTACCGGGAGGTGACACTCACAGATACGCAGTATTTT
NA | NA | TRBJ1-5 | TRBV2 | CASGGRGLKNQPQHF | TGTGCCAGTGGGGGCAGGGGCCTGAAAAATCAGCCCCAGCATTTT
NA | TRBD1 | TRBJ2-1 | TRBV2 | CASSGDRIINNEQFF | TGTGCCAGCAGTGGGGACAGGATTATAAACAATGAGCAGTTCTTC
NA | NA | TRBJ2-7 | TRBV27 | CASSYSSGVYEQYF | TGTGCCAGCAGTTACAGTTCGGGGGTCTACGAGCAGTACTTC
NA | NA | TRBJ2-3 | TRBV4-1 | CASSQVTGPRGDTQYF | TGCGCCAGCAGCCAAGTAACAGGGCCAAGAGGAGATACGCAGTATTTT
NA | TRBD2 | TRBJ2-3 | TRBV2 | CASSPSGGVLDTQYF | TGTGCCAGCAGTCCGAGCGGGGGGGTGCTAGATACGCAGTATTTT